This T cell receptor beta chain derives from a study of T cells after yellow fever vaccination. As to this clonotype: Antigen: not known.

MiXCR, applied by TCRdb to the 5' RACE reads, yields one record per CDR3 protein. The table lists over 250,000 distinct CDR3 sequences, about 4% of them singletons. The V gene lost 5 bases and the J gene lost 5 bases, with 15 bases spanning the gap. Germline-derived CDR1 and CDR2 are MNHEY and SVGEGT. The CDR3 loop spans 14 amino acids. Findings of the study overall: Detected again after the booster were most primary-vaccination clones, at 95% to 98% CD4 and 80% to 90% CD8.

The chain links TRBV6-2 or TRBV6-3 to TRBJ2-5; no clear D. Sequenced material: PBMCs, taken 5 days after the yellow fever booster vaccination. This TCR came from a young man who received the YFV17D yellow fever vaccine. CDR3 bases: TGTGCCAGCAGTCAGAACTTGGGTGGGGAGACCCAGTACTTC. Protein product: CASSQNLGGETQYF.